These T cell receptor beta chains were read from a single sample in a study of T-cell memory formation after mild COVID-19. One entry per CDR3 protein results from TCRdb running MiXCR on the 5' RACE reads. The sample holds a few hundred thousand distinct CDR3 sequences, approximately 29% seen once. Sequencing was done on a sample of PBMCs or a T cell subset sorted from them (not recorded which). The origin of the receptors is an adult woman who had mild COVID-19 (a few samples of this study predate the infection). Cell type and time point are not known. Both conserved end residues are part of each CDR3. The order of the fields is V gene, D gene, clone size, J gene, CDR3 DNA, CDR3 protein. The D gene is left open where the match is weak. Not every row has a clone size; where given, it reads once, few, many or a size class.

TRBV6-5	-	-	TRBJ2-7	TGTGCCAGCAGGCTCCGGGACAAGCAGTACTTC	CASRLRDKQYF
TRBV2	-	-	TRBJ1-5	TGTGCCAGCAGTGAAGGACTGACCGTCGCCCAGCCCCAGCATTTT	CASSEGLTVAQPQHF
TRBV7-2	-	-	TRBJ2-1	TGTGCCAGCAGCTTATTCGGCGGCGGGAATGAGCAGTTCTTC	CASSLFGGGNEQFF
TRBV7-8	-	few	TRBJ2-5	TGTGCCAGCAGCTTACAGGGGTTTGAGACCCAGTACTTC	CASSLQGFETQYF
TRBV5-6	TRBD2	few	TRBJ2-2	TGTGCCAGCAGCTTGGCTAGCGGGAGAAACGGGGGCACCGGGGAGCTGTTTTTT	CASSLASGRNGGTGELFF
TRBV12-3/TRBV12-4	-	few	TRBJ1-1	TGTGCCAGCAGTTCAGTGGGGGACACTGAAGCTTTCTTT	CASSSVGDTEAFF
TRBV27	-	-	TRBJ2-3	TGTGCCAGCAGTTGGGTACTTTCAGATACGCAGTATTTT	CASSWVLSDTQYF
TRBV12-3/TRBV12-4	-	-	TRBJ1-6	TGTGCCAGCCTCGAAGATAATAATTCACCCCTCCACTTT	CASLEDNNSPLHF
TRBV5-1	-	-	TRBJ2-2	TGCGCCAGCAGCTTCGACATATTGAGGACCGGGGAGCTGTTTTTT	CASSFDILRTGELFF
TRBV20-1	-	-	TRBJ2-7	TGCAGTGCTAACCCGACGGGGGTAGGGGGGGAGCAGTACTTC	CSANPTGVGGEQYF
TRBV20-1	TRBD2	-	TRBJ2-1	TGCAGTGCCACGACTAGCGGGAGGAAAGGGGGCAAATACAATGAGCAGTTCTTC	CSATTSGRKGGKYNEQFF
TRBV4-3	-	-	TRBJ1-6	TGCGCCAGCAGCCAACATACAGGGAACAACTCACCCCTCCACTTT	CASSQHTGNNSPLHF
TRBV7-2	-	few	TRBJ1-2	TGTGCCAGCAGCTTTAACCCTGGCGCACCGAACTATGGCTACACCTTC	CASSFNPGAPNYGYTF
TRBV5-6	TRBD1	-	TRBJ2-4	TGTGCCAGCAGCCCCGACAGGGGCGCCAAAAACATTCAGTACTTC	CASSPDRGAKNIQYF
TRBV7-2	-	few	TRBJ1-2	TGTGCCAGCAGCTTAGGTAATCGCTACACCTTC	CASSLGNRYTF
TRBV6-5	-	-	TRBJ2-6	TGTGCCAGCGGGAGAAGCAGGACTGGGGCCAACGTCCTGACTTTC	CASGRSRTGANVLTF
TRBV6-2/TRBV6-3	-	few	TRBJ1-5	TGTGCCAGCAGTTGGGGGATAGGAAGTCAGCCCCAGCATTTT	CASSWGIGSQPQHF
TRBV12-3/TRBV12-4	-	-	TRBJ2-5	TGTGCCAGCAGTTTCGACTCGGGCCAAGAGACCCAGTACTTC	CASSFDSGQETQYF
TRBV4-1	-	few	TRBJ2-2	TGCGCCAGCAGCCTCGGTCTCAGAAGTTCCGCCGGGGAGCTGTTTTTT	CASSLGLRSSAGELFF
TRBV29-1	TRBD2	-	TRBJ2-7	TGCAGCGTTGAATCGGGGGGGACGTCCTACGAGCAGTACTTC	CSVESGGTSYEQYF
TRBV27	-	many	TRBJ2-7	TGTGCCAGCAGTTTATCGCCAGGCCCCCTAGATGAGCAGTACTTC	CASSLSPGPLDEQYF
TRBV6-1	TRBD1	-	TRBJ2-4	TGTGCCAGCACCCGGGACAGGGCGCGATTCGGAGCCAAAAACATTCAGTACTTC	CASTRDRARFGAKNIQYF
TRBV27	-	few	TRBJ2-7	TGTGCCAGCGCCCCTGGGGGTACCAACGAGCAGTACTTC	CASAPGGTNEQYF
TRBV5-6	-	-	TRBJ2-2	TGTGCCAGCAGCTTGATGGGGGAGCTGTTTTTT	CASSLMGELFF
TRBV4-1	-	-	TRBJ1-1	TGCGCCAGCACCGCACCACTCTCAGGGTTCACTGAAGCTTTCTTT	CASTAPLSGFTEAFF
TRBV24-1	-	few	TRBJ2-2	TGTGCCACCAGTGATGCAGAGACCGGGGAGCTGTTTTTT	CATSDAETGELFF
TRBV9	-	few	TRBJ2-3	TGTGCCAGCAGCCCTACAGGGTTGGGGGCCGGAAACACAGATACGCAGTATTTT	CASSPTGLGAGNTDTQYF
TRBV7-9	TRBD2	-	TRBJ2-7	TGTGCCAGCAGCTGGCCCGGGACGGGGGGCTACGAGCAGTACTTC	CASSWPGTGGYEQYF
TRBV30	-	-	TRBJ2-1	TGTGCCTGGAGTCGGGACTGGACTACATATGAGCAGTTCTTC	CAWSRDWTTYEQFF
TRBV12-3/TRBV12-4	TRBD2	-	TRBJ2-7	TGTGCCAGCAGTTTAGGAGGGACTAGCGGGAAAGTATACTTC	CASSLGGTSGKVYF
TRBV2	TRBD1	-	TRBJ2-5	TGTGCCTGGACTTTGACAGGGGGGCAGGGAGAGACCCAGTACTTC	CAWTLTGGQGETQYF
TRBV2	-	few	TRBJ1-5	TGTGCCAGCAGGGCCACGACAGGAACAAATCAGCCCCAGCATTTT	CASRATTGTNQPQHF
TRBV12-3/TRBV12-4	TRBD2	-	TRBJ2-3	TGTGCCAGCAGCTCCACGCTCGGGAGGTCATATACGCAGTATTTT	CASSSTLGRSYTQYF
TRBV9	-	-	TRBJ2-2	TGTGCCAGCAGCGTAGGGTCCGGGGAGCTGTTTTTT	CASSVGSGELFF
TRBV20-1	TRBD1	-	TRBJ1-1	TGCAGTGCTAGTAGGGGGCCCAACACTGAAGCTTTCTTT	CSASRGPNTEAFF
TRBV19	-	-	TRBJ1-2	TGTGCCAGTGGAGACTATGGCTACACCTTC	CASGDYGYTF
TRBV4-1	TRBD1	few	TRBJ1-1	TGCGCCAGCAGCCCTTGGACAGGCCTGAACACTGAAGCTTTCTTT	CASSPWTGLNTEAFF
TRBV7-2	-	few	TRBJ2-5	TGTGCCAGCAGCTTAATGGTTGGAGAGACCCAGTACTTC	CASSLMVGETQYF
TRBV5-6	-	-	TRBJ2-3	TGTGCCAGCAGCGATACCGGGACTCTGAGAGATACGCAGTATTTT	CASSDTGTLRDTQYF
TRBV7-9	TRBD2	few	TRBJ2-5	TGTGCCAGCAGCACTAGCGGACAAGAGACCCAGTACTTC	CASSTSGQETQYF
TRBV27	-	few	TRBJ2-7	TGTGCCAGCAGTTTTGTGGACAGCCTATACGAGCAGTACTTC	CASSFVDSLYEQYF
TRBV4-1	-	-	TRBJ1-2	TGCGCCAGCAGCCACATGTGGGGTAACTATGGCTACACCTTC	CASSHMWGNYGYTF
TRBV14	-	few	TRBJ2-7	TGTGCCAGCAGAACTAGAAATGACTACGAGCAGTACTTC	CASRTRNDYEQYF
TRBV24-1	-	-	TRBJ1-2	TGTGCCACCAGTGCGGGGACATCGGATTTATATGGCTACACCTTC	CATSAGTSDLYGYTF
TRBV20-1	TRBD2	once	TRBJ2-7	TGCAGTGCTAGAGACCTAGCGGGAAACTACGAGCAGTACTTC	CSARDLAGNYEQYF
TRBV7-9	-	many	TRBJ2-2	TGTGCCAGCAGTTGGGACTTTGACACCGGGGAGCTGTTTTTT	CASSWDFDTGELFF
TRBV29-1	-	few	TRBJ1-2	TGCAGCGTTAGGCAGAAAACCGTCTATGGCTACACCTTC	CSVRQKTVYGYTF
TRBV7-6	TRBD1	-	TRBJ1-5	TGTGCCAGCAGCTTATCCCCGACAGGGAGCAATCAGCCCCAGCATTTT	CASSLSPTGSNQPQHF
TRBV7-9	-	few	TRBJ2-3	TGTGCCAGCAGCTTATCGACAGACCACCTGACTTATAGCACAGATACGCAGTATTTT	CASSLSTDHLTYSTDTQYF
TRBV15	TRBD2	-	TRBJ2-1	TGTGCCACCAGCAGAAAAGGGACTATAAAGGTGGGTGAGCAGTTCTTC	CATSRKGTIKVGEQFF